The clone carrying this T cell receptor (beta chain) was seen a few times. Antigen specificity is unknown. This entry belongs to a study of identical twins. CDR3 length equals 15 residues. The V gene's germline CDR1 is MNHEY and CDR2 SMNVEV (reference sequence). The V gene lost 3 bases and the J gene lost 4 bases, with 14 bases spanning the gap. TCRdb fed the 5' RACE reads into MiXCR, producing one record per CDR3 protein. There are around 510,000 distinct CDR3 sequences in the sample; approximately 15% occur only once, and 0.8% to 1% lies in the top ten. Whole-study results and caveats: Out-of-frame beta chain sequences displayed weaker excess sharing between twins. Not following the same donors, the study drew its conclusions from cross-sectional statistical analysis. Models underestimated TCR alpha sharing (out-of-frame) in monozygotic twins.

In addition, the sample was reused for a study of yellow fever vaccine responses in identical twins. That work adds: Twins reportedly mounted vaccine T cell responses that seemed partly convergent, partly personalized.

The receptor was derived from a young woman in good health. The chain uses TRBV27 and TRBJ2-3, with D possibly matching TRBD2 (6 bases). Source material: CD4+ T cells sorted from blood. CDR3 coding DNA: TGTGCCAGCAGTTTCGTAGCGGTTTGGGCAGATACGCAGTATTTT. Protein sequence: CASSFVAVWADTQYF.